This entry concerns a single T cell receptor beta chain. This specimen comes from a study of tumor and adjacent non-tumor tissue in lung cancer. RNA was extracted from bulk tissue without any cell sorting. The CDR3 extends over 11 amino acids. V was pared by 3 bases and J by 5 bases, with 2 bases between. Germline CDR1 reads KGHSH; CDR2 reads LQKENI. Three rounds of nested PCR, following a modified ARM-PCR protocol, produced the TCRbeta library. MiXCR, applied by TCRdb to the multiplex PCR reads, yields one record per CDR3 protein. The sample records 55,000 to 70,000 distinct CDR3 sequences, roughly three fifths being singletons.

Sequencing was done on a sample of lung tumor tissue. The chain has TRBV18 and TRBJ2-1; no reliable D call. This clonotype was obtained from a man aged 50 to 59 with non-small cell lung cancer. The CDR3 region is CASSPDNEQFF. In DNA, the CDR3 is TGTGCCAGCTCACCCGACAATGAGCAGTTCTTC.